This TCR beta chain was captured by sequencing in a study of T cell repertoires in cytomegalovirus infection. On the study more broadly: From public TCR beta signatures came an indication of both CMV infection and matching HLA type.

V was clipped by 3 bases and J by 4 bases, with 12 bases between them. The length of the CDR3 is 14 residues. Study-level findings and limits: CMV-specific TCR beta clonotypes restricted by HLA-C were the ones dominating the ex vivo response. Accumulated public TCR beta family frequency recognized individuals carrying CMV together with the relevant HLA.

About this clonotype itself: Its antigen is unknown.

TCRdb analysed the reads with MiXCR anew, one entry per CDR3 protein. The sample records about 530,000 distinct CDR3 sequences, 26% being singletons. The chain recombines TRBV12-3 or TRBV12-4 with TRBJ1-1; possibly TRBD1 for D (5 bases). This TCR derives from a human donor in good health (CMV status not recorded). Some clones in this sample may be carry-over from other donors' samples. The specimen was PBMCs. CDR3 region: CASSFLPGLTEAFF. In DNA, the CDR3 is TGTGCCAGCAGTTTCCTTCCAGGGCTCACTGAAGCTTTCTTT.